Given below is one TCR beta chain in context. Its antigen is currently unknown. This CDR3 region has 16 residues. Germline CDR1 MDHEN, CDR2 SYDVKM. V lost 5 bases and J lost 4, with 15 bases in between. This specimen belongs to a study of T cell responses to AZD1222 COVID-19 vaccine. Produced via immunoSEQ multiplex PCR; TCRdb's table is partial and in-frame only. The sample lists around 100,000 clones; approximately 90% were seen once. Overall study findings and caveats: Repertoires were obtained only post-peak T cell response. Donors, mostly white British, included more females; clonal diversity was possibly underestimated. Following two doses of AZD1222, Spike-specific TCR breadth and depth rose.

The material was peripheral blood, obtained on day 0 of AZD1222 vaccination. This receptor was identified in an adult in good health. The chain carries TRBV28 and TRBJ2-6; D unresolved. The CDR3 region is CASSQGPQAGANVLTF. The CDR3 nucleotides read TGTGCCAGCAGTCAAGGACCTCAGGCCGGGGCCAACGTCCTGACTTTC. The whole variable domain, filled in from reference TRBV28 and TRBJ2-6, reads DVKVTQSSRYLVKRTGEKVFLECVQDMDHENMFWYRQDPGLGLRLIYFSYDVKMKEKGDIPEGYSVSREKKERFSLILESASTNQTSMYLCASSQGPQAGANVLTFGAGSRLTVL.